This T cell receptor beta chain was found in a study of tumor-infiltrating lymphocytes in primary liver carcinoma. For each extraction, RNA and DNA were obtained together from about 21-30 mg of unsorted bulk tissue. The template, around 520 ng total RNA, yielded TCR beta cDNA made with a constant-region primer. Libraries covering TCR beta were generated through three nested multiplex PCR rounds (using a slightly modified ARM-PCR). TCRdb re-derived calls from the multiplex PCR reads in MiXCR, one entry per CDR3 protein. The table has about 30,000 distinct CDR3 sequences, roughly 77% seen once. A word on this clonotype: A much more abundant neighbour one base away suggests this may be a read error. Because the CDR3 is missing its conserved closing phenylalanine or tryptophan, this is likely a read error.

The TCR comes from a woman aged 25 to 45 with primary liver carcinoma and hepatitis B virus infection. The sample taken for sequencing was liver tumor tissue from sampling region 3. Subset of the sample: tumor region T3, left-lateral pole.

Here the CDR3 DNA reads TGTGCCAGCCAATTTGGCGGATGCAATGGGCAGTTCTCC. Protein product: CASQFGGCNGQFS. V and J are TRBV12-3 or TRBV12-4 and TRBJ2-1; no firm D call. This CDR3 is 13 amino acids long.